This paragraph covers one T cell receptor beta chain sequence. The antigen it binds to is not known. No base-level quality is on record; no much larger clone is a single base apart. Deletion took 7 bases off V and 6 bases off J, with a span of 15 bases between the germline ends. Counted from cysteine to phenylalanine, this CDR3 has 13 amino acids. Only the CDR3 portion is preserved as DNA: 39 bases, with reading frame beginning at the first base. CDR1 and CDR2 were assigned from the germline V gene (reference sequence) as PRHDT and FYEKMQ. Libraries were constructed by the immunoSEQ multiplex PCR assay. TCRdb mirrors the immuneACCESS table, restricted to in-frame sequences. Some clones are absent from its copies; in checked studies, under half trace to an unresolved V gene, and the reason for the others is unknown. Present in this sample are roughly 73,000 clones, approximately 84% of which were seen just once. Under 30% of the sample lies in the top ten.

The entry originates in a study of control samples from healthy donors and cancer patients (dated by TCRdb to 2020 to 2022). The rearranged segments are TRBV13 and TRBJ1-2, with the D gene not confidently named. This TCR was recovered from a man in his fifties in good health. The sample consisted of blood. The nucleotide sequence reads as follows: TGTGCCAGCAAGCCACTAGCGGGAGATGGCTACACCTTC. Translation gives CASKPLAGDGYTF. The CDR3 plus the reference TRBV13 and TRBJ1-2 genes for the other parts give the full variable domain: AAGVIQSPRHLIKEKRETATLKCYPIPRHDTVYWYQQGPGQDPQFLISFYEKMQSDKGSIPDRFSAQQFSDYHSELNMSSLELGDSALYFCASKPLAGDGYTFGSGTRLTVV.